The next 15 T cell receptor beta chains were all read from a single sample in a study of CD4 and CD8 cells across lung adenocarcinoma regions. TCRdb fed the PCR reads into MiXCR, producing one record per CDR3 protein. The sample lists roughly 13,000 distinct CDR3 sequences; approximately 44% were seen once. The sequenced material came from CD4+ T cells from the center of a lung tumor. These receptors originate from a male donor with lung adenocarcinoma. The CD4 and CD8 labels of this study may be unreliable.

This clonotype occurred many times. The rearrangement joins TRBV14 to TRBJ2-1; D is unresolved. CDR3 length equals 14 residues. Germline V gene lookup returns CDR1 SGHDN and CDR2 FVKESK. Trimming removed 2 bases at V and 6 bases at J, with 11 bases between. DNA of the CDR3: TGTGCCAGCAGCCAACGCAGCCACTTCAATGAGCAGTTCTTC. The encoded protein is CASSQRSHFNEQFF.

This clonotype was observed at least ten times. V is TRBV6-1 and J is TRBJ2-2, with D hard to call. The CDR3 has 14 residues. CDR1 is MNHNS, CDR2 SASEGT, per germline. Trimming left V 7 bases short and J 0 bases short, with 9 bases between. The CDR3 sequence: CASNQFANTGELFF. In DNA, the CDR3 is TGTGCCAGCAATCAGTTCGCGAACACCGGGGAGCTGTTTTTT.

Judged by abundance, this clonotype is medium-sized (0.01 to 0.1%). The CDR3 loop reads CASGELAGGPDEQFF. Written as DNA, the CDR3 is TGTGCCAGCGGAGAACTAGCGGGAGGGCCCGATGAGCAGTTCTTC. This chain links TRBV6-1 with TRBJ2-1; TRBD2 agrees at 13 bases. The germline V gene encodes CDR1 MNHNS and CDR2 SASEGT. The CDR3 length is 15 residues. V was clipped by 8 bases and J by 8 bases; unmatched bases: 9.

This clonotype was recorded at least ten times. This chain connects TRBV27 to TRBJ2-3; D is unresolved. In germline, CDR1 is MNHEY, CDR2 SMNVEV (reference sequence). The ends were cut back, 2 bases at V and 4 bases at J, with 7 bases in the middle. The CDR3 is made up of 13 amino acids. The CDR3 loop reads CASSLKEADTQYF. Written as DNA, the CDR3 is TGTGCCAGCAGTTTAAAAGAGGCAGATACGCAGTATTTT.

On this clonotype: A much larger clone sits a single nucleotide away, making a read error possible. The chain is built from TRBV27 and TRBJ2-4, with D maybe TRBD2 (6 bases). The CDR3 is 15 amino acids. Germline CDR1 is MNHEY and CDR2 is SMNVEV (reference sequence). The CDR3 region has the DNA TGTGTCAGCACCAACCTCGGCGGGGAAGGAAACATTCAGTACTTC. Translating it yields CVSTNLGGEGNIQYF.

By share, this clonotype ranks as medium-sized. The gene calls are TRBV27 and TRBJ2-1; D possibly corresponds to TRBD1 (6 bases). This CDR3 has 16 amino acids. Germline loops: CDR1 MNHEY, CDR2 SMNVEV (reference sequence). V was shortened by 6 bases and J by 6 bases, with 21 bases between the two germline ends. CDR3 loop: CASSRPGTNSINEQFF. The CDR3 DNA follows: TGTGCCAGCAGCCGACCCGGGACAAACTCTATCAATGAGCAGTTCTTC.

The chain has TRBV9 and TRBJ2-3; 10 bases fit TRBD1. Germline loops: CDR1 SGDLS, CDR2 YYNGEE. Trimming removed 0 bases from V and 5 bases from J; junction bases left unmatched: 9. The CDR3 sequence is 17 residues long. Written as DNA, the CDR3 is TGTGCCAGCAGCGTAGGTAGTGGAGGACAGGGGGTAGATACGCAGTATTTT. Protein: CASSVGSGGQGVDTQYF.

This chain uses TRBV6-1 with TRBJ2-4, with D perhaps matching TRBD1 (6 bases). The CDR3 loop spans 15 amino acids. The germline V and J ends were trimmed by 1 base and 13 bases, with 20 bases remaining between them. Germline CDR1 reads MNHNS; CDR2 reads SASEGT. CDR3 DNA sequence: TGTGCCAGCAGTGAAGAACAGGGAGCCAAAGACACCCAGTACTTC. Translation: CASSEEQGAKDTQYF.

The V gene is TRBV6-1, the J gene TRBJ2-1; TRBD2 matches 10 bases. CDR1 is MNHNS, CDR2 SASEGT, per germline. This CDR3 is built from 14 residues. With V trimmed by 4 bases and J by 8 bases, 5 bases remained unmatched. The CDR3 nucleotides are TGTGCCAGCAGTGGGCTAGCGGGAGTACATGAGCAGTTCTTC. This sequence encodes CASSGLAGVHEQFF.

The rearrangement joins TRBV6-1 to TRBJ2-1, with TRBD2 matching over 10 bases. Germline V gene lookup returns CDR1 MNHNS and CDR2 SASEGT. This CDR3 contains 15 residues. Trimming removed 7 bases from V and 10 bases from J; junction bases left unmatched: 13. In nucleotides, the CDR3 is TGTGCCAGCAACTCCGGGACTAGCGTCTGGGGAGAGCAGTTCTTC. This codes for CASNSGTSVWGEQFF.

J is TRBJ2-5 and V is TRBV12-3 or TRBV12-4; D not certain. Trimming removed 6 bases at V and 1 base at J, with 6 bases between. This CDR3 comprises 12 residues. The DNA for the CDR3 is TGTGCCAGCAGCGACATCCAAGAGACCCAGTACTTC. It codes for CASSDIQETQYF.

V gene TRBV15 combines with J gene TRBJ1-2, with D perhaps matching TRBD1 (5 bases). V was cut by 6 bases and J by 5 bases, with 19 bases left in between. The CDR3 extends over 15 amino acids. Germline V gene lookup returns CDR1 LNHNV and CDR2 YYDKDF (reference sequence). The CDR3 loop reads CATRGDGGYRYGYTF. The CDR3 DNA reads TGTGCCACCAGGGGGGACGGAGGTTACCGTTATGGCTACACCTTC.

The CDR3 DNA reads TGTGCCAGCAGCTTAATACACCTAGGGGAGACCCAGTACTTC. This gives the protein CASSLIHLGETQYF. The chain links TRBV7-9 to TRBJ2-5; D is unresolved. The V end was cut by 2 bases, the J end by 5 bases, with 12 bases between. Germline V CDR1 and CDR2: SEHNR, FQNEAQ (reference sequence). The CDR3 runs 14 residues.

This clonotype was detected ten times or more. V and J are TRBV14 and TRBJ2-1; 13 nucleotides align to TRBD2. V lost 6 bases to trimming and J lost 6 bases; unmatched junction nucleotides: 5. In germline, CDR1 is SGHDN, CDR2 FVKESK. The CDR3 covers 15 residues. This CDR3 is CASRYGLAGVNEQFF. The DNA of the CDR3 is TGTGCCAGCAGATACGGACTAGCGGGAGTCAATGAGCAGTTCTTC. The full variable domain, completed using reference TRBV14 and TRBJ2-1, is EAGVTQFPSHSVIEKGQTVTLRCDPISGHDNLYWYRRVMGKEIKFLLHFVKESKQDESGMPNNRFLAERTGGTYSTLKVQPAELEDSGVYFCASRYGLAGVNEQFFGPGTRLTVL.

Points on this clonotype: Mismatch with germline at one junction end may stem from a read error. This chain joins TRBV10-3 and TRBJ2-5; the match to TRBD2 covers 9 bases. Germline CDR1 and CDR2: ENHRY and SYGVKD. The CDR3 runs 14 residues. For the CDR3, the DNA is TGTGCGGGGAGGGGCGGGAGGGGCGAAGAGACGCAGTACTTC. Its translation: CAGRGGRGEETQYF.